This T cell receptor (beta chain) was captured in a study of vaccination and CD4 T cells after COVID-19. About the research overall: Spike peptides, overlapping and drawn from SARS-CoV-2, HCoV-NL63, HCoV-OC43 and HCoV-229E, were used to stimulate cells. A CEFX pool, an HIV-1 Nef pool, or no peptide went to control cultures.

The treatment is: approximately nine-day PBMC culture with coronavirus spike peptide pools or control peptides (ViraFEST assay). The Oncomine TCR Beta short-read assay was applied to DNA of cultured CD4+ T cells. The source of extracted genomic DNA was cultured CD4+ T cells. From the PCR reads, TCRdb called clonotypes with MiXCR, one entry per CDR3 protein. The data contain 7,500 to 10,000 distinct CDR3 sequences, 55% to 70% of them singletons. There are 15 residues in the CDR3. The trim removed 2 bases at V and 5 bases at J, leaving 4 bases unmatched. Worth noting for this clonotype: Its specificity is unknown.

Sequencing was done on a sample of CD4+ T cells from blood, cultured in vitro. The receptor was derived from a human donor who had recovered from COVID-19. This sequence joins TRBV12-3 or TRBV12-4 and TRBJ1-4; 8 bases fit TRBD1. The CDR3 reads CASSLRTGQNEKLFF. The CDR3 bases are TGTGCCAGCAGTTTACGGACAGGGCAAAATGAAAAACTGTTTTTT.